Following are 5 T cell receptor beta chains from one sample sequenced in a study of PD-1 blockade in classical Hodgkin lymphoma. The protocol was immunoSEQ multiplex PCR, while the TCRdb copy is restricted to in-frame clones and leaves out a portion. The sample records about 21,000 clones, about 85% being singletons. Time point: cycle 4 day 1 (C4D1), after six to seven weeks of nivolumab. Patients all relapsed after autologous stem cell transplantation, and there was variation in brentuximab vedotin exposure. This specimen consisted of peripheral blood mononuclear cells (PBMCs), obtained before the fourth cycle of nivolumab. These receptors were obtained from a human donor with classical Hodgkin lymphoma.

This clone is a singleton in its sample. The V call is TRBV9, the J call TRBJ2-3; 8 bases are shared with TRBD2. The CDR3 length is 16 residues. The ends lost 4 bases at V and 3 bases at J; junction bases unmatched: 10. Per germline, CDR1 SGDLS and CDR2 YYNGEE. CDR3 sequence (DNA): TGTGCCAGCAGCACTCGAACGGGGGGGCCGACAGATACGCAGTATTTT. As protein: CASSTRTGGPTDTQYF.

On this clone: Distinct nucleotide sequences in the sample also encode this CDR3. The chain recombines TRBV6-4 with TRBJ1-2, with TRBD1 matching 8 bases. The V and J ends lost 3 bases and 4 bases, in that order; junction bases with no gene match: 7. CDR1 and CDR2 from the germline V gene are MRHNA and SNTAGT. The CDR3 extends over 15 amino acids. The CDR3 here is CASSDTGQALYGYTF. DNA of the CDR3: TGTGCCAGCAGTGATACGGGACAGGCCCTCTATGGCTACACCTTC.

This clone was observed a single time. The J gene is TRBJ1-1, the V gene TRBV27; D possibly corresponds to TRBD1 (6 bases). V was clipped by 3 bases and J by 1 base, with 9 bases between them. Germline V CDR1 and CDR2: MNHEY, SMNVEV (reference sequence). This CDR3 region has 14 residues. This CDR3 reads CASSLWGANTEAFF. The CDR3 DNA sequence: TGTGCCAGCAGTTTGTGGGGGGCGAACACTGAAGCTTTCTTT.

The table lists this clone with a count of one. The genes are TRBV7-6 and TRBJ2-7; 10 nucleotides line up with TRBD1. The CDR3 runs 14 residues. Germline V gene lookup returns CDR1 SGHVS and CDR2 FNYEAQ. V gave up 5 bases and J gave up 2 bases; unmatched junction bases: 3. In nucleotides, the CDR3 is TGTGCCAGCAGCCTCGGGACAGGGGCCTACGAGCAGTACTTC. Its protein is CASSLGTGAYEQYF.

The chain couples TRBV7-2 to TRBJ2-3; 8 bases are shared with TRBD2. Germline loops: CDR1 SGHTA, CDR2 FQGNSA. V trimming: 3 bases; J trimming: 6 bases; junction bases outside the gene matches: 11. This CDR3 has 16 amino acids. DNA of the CDR3: TGTGCCAGCAGCTTCCCCGGGACTAGTGGGCCGGATACGCAGTATTTT. Its protein is CASSFPGTSGPDTQYF.